This T cell receptor (beta chain) was documented in a study of Ad26.COV2.S vaccination and SARS-CoV-2 variants. Study-level findings and limits: The TCR-based breadth and depth measures might underestimate overall T cell responses. Once vaccination had occurred, spike-specific CD8+ and CD4+ T cell responses reportedly showed substantial breadth. Recipients of vaccine and of placebo showed similar breadth of their non-spike TCR repertoires.

This CDR3 is built from 13 residues. Germline V gene sequence: CDR1 KGHDR, CDR2 SFDVKD. With 7 bases removed from V and 4 bases from J, the gap between germline ends came to 10 bases. Libraries were prepared by immunoSEQ multiplex PCR; TCRdb keeps only in-frame clonotypes and omits some of them. The sample lists around 86,000 clones, roughly 85% occurring once. Worth noting for this clone: No antigen is known for it.

This sample comprised peripheral blood, obtained after recovery from COVID-19. This sequence originates from a human donor who had recovered from COVID-19. The V and J genes are TRBV24-1 and TRBJ1-5, with D perhaps TRBD1 (6 bases). This CDR3 is CATSGTLNQPQHF. In DNA, the CDR3 is TGTGCCACCAGCGGGACATTAAATCAGCCCCAGCATTTT.